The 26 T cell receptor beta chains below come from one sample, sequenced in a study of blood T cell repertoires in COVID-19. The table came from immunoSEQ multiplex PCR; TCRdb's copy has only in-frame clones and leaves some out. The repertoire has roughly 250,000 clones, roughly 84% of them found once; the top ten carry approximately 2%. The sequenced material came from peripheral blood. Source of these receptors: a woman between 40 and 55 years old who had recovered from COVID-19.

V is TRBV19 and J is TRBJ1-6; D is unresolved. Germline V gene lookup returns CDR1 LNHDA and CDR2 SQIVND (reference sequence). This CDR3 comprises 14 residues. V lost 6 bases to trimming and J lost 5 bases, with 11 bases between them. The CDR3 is CASRRTVDNSPLHF. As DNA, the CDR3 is TGTGCCAGTAGGCGTACAGTTGATAATTCACCCCTCCACTTT.

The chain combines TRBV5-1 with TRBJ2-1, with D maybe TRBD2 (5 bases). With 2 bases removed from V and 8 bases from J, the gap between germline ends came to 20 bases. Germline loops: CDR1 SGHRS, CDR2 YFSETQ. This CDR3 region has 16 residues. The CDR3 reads CASSFGKLVGIDEQFF. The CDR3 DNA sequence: TGCGCCAGCAGCTTCGGTAAACTAGTAGGTATCGATGAGCAGTTCTTC.

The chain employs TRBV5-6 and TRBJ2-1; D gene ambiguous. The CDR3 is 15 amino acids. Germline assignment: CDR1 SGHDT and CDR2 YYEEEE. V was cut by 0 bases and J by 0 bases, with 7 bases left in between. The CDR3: CASSLGRSSYNEQFF. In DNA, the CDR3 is TGTGCCAGCAGCTTGGGACGGAGCTCCTACAATGAGCAGTTCTTC.

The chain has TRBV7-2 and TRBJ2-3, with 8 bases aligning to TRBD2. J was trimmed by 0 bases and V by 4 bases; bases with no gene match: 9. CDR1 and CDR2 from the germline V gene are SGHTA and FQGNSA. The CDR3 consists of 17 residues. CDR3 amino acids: CASSSGGGGRSTDTQYF. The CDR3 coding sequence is TGTGCCAGCAGCTCCGGGGGCGGCGGGAGGAGCACAGATACGCAGTATTTT.

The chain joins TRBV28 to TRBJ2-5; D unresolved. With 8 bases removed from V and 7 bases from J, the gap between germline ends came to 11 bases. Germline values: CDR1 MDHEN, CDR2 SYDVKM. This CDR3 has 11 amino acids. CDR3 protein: CASAFGRTQYF. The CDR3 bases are TGTGCCAGCGCTTTTGGGCGGACCCAGTACTTC.

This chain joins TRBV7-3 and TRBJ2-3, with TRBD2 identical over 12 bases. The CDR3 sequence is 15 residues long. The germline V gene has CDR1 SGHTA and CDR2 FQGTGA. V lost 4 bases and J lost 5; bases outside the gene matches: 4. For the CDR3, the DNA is TGTGCCAGCAGCTGGCTAGCGGGAGGGGGAGATACGCAGTATTTT. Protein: CASSWLAGGGDTQYF.

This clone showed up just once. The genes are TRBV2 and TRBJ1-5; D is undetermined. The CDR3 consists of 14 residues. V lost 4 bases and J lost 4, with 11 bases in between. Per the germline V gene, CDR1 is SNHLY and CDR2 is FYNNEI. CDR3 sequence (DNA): TGTGCCAGCAGTGTAGGCAGGCTGAATCAGCCCCAGCATTTT. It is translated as CASSVGRLNQPQHF.

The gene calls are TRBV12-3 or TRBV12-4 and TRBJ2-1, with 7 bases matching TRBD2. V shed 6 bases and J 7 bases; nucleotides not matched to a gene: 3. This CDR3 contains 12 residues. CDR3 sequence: CASRSAGNEQFF. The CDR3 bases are TGTGCCAGCAGGTCAGCGGGGAATGAGCAGTTCTTC.

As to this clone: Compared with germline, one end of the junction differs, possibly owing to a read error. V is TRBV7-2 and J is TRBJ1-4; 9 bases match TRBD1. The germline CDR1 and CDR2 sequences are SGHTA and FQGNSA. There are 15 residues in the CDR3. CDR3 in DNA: TGTGCCAGCAGTCCGGGACAGGGAACTTATGAAAAACTGTTTTTT. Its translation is CASSPGQGTYEKLFF.

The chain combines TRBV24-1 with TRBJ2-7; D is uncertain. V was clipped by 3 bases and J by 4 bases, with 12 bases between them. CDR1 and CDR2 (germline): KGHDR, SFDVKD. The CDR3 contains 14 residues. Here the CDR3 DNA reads TGTGCCACCAGTGATCCTAACAGTAAATACGAGCAGTACTTC. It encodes CATSDPNSKYEQYF.

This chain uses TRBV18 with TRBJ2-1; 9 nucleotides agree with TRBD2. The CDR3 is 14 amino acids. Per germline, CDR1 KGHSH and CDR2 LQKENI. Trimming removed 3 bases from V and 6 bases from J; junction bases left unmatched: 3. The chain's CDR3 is CASSPDSGSNEQFF. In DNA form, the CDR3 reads TGTGCCAGCTCACCCGATAGCGGGAGCAATGAGCAGTTCTTC. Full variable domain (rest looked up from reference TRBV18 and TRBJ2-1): NAGVMQNPRHLVRRRGQEARLRCSPMKGHSHVYWYRQLPEEGLKFMVYLQKENIIDESGMPKERFSAEFPKEGPSILRIQQVVRGDSAAYFCASSPDSGSNEQFFGPGTRLTVL.

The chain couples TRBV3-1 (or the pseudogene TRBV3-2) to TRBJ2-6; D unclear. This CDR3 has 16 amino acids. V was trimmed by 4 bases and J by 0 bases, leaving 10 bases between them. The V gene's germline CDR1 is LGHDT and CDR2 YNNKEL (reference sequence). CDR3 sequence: CASSLQVASGANVLTF. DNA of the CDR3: TGTGCCAGCAGCCTTCAGGTCGCCTCTGGGGCCAACGTCCTGACTTTC.

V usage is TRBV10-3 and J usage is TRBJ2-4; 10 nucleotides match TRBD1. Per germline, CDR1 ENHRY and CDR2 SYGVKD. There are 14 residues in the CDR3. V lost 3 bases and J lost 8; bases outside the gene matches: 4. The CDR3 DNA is TGTGCCATCAGTGATCGACAGGGGGCGGACATTCAGTACTTC. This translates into CAISDRQGADIQYF.

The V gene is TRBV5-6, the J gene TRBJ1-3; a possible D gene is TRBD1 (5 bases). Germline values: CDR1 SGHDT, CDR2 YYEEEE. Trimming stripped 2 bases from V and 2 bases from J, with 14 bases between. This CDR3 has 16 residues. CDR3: CASSLWGGLPGNTIYF. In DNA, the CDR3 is TGTGCCAGCAGCTTATGGGGGGGATTGCCTGGAAACACCATATATTTT.

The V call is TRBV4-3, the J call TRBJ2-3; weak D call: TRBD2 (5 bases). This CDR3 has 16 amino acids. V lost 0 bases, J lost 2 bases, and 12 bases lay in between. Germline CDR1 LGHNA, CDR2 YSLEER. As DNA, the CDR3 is TGCGCCAGCAGCCAAGATCTGAGGGTTAACACAGATACGCAGTATTTT. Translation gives CASSQDLRVNTDTQYF.

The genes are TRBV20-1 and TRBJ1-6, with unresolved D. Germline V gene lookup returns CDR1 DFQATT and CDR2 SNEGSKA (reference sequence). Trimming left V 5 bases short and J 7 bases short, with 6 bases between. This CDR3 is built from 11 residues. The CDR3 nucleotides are TGCAGTGCTGGCAGAAATTCACCCCTCCACTTT. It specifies CSAGRNSPLHF.

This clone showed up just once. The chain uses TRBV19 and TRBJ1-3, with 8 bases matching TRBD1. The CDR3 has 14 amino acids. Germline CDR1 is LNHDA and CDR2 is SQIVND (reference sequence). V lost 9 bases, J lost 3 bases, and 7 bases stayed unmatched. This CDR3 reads CASGQGFVGNTIYF. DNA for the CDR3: TGTGCCAGCGGACAGGGCTTTGTTGGAAACACCATATATTTT.

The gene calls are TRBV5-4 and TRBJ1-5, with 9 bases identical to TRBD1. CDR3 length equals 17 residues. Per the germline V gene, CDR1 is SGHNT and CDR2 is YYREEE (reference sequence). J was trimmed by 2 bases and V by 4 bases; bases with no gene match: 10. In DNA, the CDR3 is TGTGCCAGCAGCCGAAAAGGGACAGGGACGGGCAATCAGCCCCAGCATTTT. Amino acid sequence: CASSRKGTGTGNQPQHF.

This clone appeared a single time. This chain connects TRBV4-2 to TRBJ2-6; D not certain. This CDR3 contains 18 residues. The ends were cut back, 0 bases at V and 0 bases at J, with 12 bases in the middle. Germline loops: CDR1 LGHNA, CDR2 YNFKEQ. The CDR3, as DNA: TGTGCCAGCAGCCAAGAAGCATGGTACTTCTCTGGGGCCAACGTCCTGACTTTC. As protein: CASSQEAWYFSGANVLTF.

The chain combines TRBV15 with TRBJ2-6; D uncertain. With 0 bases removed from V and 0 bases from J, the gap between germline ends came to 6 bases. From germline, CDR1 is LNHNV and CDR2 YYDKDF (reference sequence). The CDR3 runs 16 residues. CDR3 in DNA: TGTGCCACCAGCAGAGATAAGCACTCTGGGGCCAACGTCCTGACTTTC. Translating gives CATSRDKHSGANVLTF. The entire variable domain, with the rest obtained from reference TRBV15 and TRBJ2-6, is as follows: DAMVIQNPRYQVTQFGKPVTLSCSQTLNHNVMYWYQQKSSQAPKLLFHYYDKDFNNEADTPDNFQSRRPNTSFCFLDIRSPGLGDTAMYLCATSRDKHSGANVLTFGAGSRLTVL.

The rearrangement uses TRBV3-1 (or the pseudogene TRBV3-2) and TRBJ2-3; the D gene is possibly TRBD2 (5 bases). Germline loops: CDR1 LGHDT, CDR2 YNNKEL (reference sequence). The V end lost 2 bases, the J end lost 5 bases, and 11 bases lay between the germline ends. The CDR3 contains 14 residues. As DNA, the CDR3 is TGTGCCAGCAGCCAAAGAGGGCCGGGAGATACGCAGTATTTT. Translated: CASSQRGPGDTQYF.

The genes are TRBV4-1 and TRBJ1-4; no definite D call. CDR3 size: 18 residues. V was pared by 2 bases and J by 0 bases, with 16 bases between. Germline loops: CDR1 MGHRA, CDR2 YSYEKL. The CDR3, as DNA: TGCGCCAGCAGCCAAAGAGGGCGCGCCGCAGCAACTAATGAAAAACTGTTTTTT. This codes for CASSQRGRAAATNEKLFF.

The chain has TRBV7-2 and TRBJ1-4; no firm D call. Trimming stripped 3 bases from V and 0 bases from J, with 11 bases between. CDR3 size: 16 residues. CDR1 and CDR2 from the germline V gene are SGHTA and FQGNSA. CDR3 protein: CASSLRVFATNEKLFF. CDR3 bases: TGTGCCAGCAGCTTGCGGGTTTTCGCAACTAATGAAAAACTGTTTTTT. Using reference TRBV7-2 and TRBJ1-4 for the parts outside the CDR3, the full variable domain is GAGVSQSPSNKVTEKGKDVELRCDPISGHTALYWYRQSLGQGLEFLIYFQGNSAPDKSGLPSDRFSAERTGGSVSTLTIQRTQQEDSAVYLCASSLRVFATNEKLFFGSGTQLSVL.

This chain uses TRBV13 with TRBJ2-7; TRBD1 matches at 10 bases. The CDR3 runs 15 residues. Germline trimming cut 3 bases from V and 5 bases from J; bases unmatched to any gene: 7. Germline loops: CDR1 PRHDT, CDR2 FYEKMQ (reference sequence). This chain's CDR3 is CASSFGGQGVHEQYF. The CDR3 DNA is TGTGCCAGCAGCTTCGGTGGACAGGGGGTCCACGAGCAGTACTTC. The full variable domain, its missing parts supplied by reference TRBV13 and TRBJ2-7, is AAGVIQSPRHLIKEKRETATLKCYPIPRHDTVYWYQQGPGQDPQFLISFYEKMQSDKGSIPDRFSAQQFSDYHSELNMSSLELGDSALYFCASSFGGQGVHEQYFGPGTRLTVT.

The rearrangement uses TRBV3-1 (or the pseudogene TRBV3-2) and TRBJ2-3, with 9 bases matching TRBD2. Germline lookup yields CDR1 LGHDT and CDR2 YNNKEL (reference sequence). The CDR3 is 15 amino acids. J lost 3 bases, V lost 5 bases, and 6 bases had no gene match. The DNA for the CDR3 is TGTGCCAGCAGCTCCCGGACTAGCGTTACAGATACGCAGTATTTT. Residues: CASSSRTSVTDTQYF.

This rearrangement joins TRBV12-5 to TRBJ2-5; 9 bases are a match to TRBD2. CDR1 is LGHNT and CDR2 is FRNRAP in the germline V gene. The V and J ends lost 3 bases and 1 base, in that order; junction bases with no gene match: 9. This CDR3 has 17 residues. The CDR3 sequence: CASGLGESGGTQETQYF. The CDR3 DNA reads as TGTGCTAGTGGTTTAGGAGAAAGCGGGGGGACCCAAGAGACCCAGTACTTC.